Described below is a single T cell receptor beta chain sequence and its context. The sample comes from a study of T cell changes during pregnancy in multiple sclerosis. Profiling relied on immunoSEQ multiplex PCR, and the TCRdb table lists in-frame clones only, not all of them. Of some 14,000 clones in the sample, 85% to 95% were seen once. Germline V gene sequence: CDR1 SGHNT, CDR2 YENEEA. V trimming: 5 bases; J trimming: 7 bases; junction bases outside the gene matches: 5. The CDR3 totals 15 residues. The sequencing used peripheral blood, collected in the second trimester of pregnancy. V gene TRBV11-3 combines with J gene TRBJ2-2; 12 bases are shared with TRBD2. This TCR came from a female donor in good health, enrolled as a control in a pregnancy study. Written as DNA, the CDR3 is TGTGCCAGCAGCCCTAGCGGGAGGGCAGACGGGGAGCTGTTTTTT. Translated: CASSPSGRADGELFF.